This T cell receptor beta chain was recorded in a study of shared clonotypes between healthy human individuals. It was CD45RO-negative cells, positively selected for CCR7, that made up naive CD8 cells, with terminally differentiated effector memory CD45RA+ cells excluded. V gave up 6 bases and J gave up 0 bases, with 15 bases separating them. Germline CDR1 reads SGHVS; CDR2 reads FQNEAQ. The CDR3 length is 15 residues. Samples underwent the assay at deep level. Clones were read by immunoSEQ multiplex PCR, and TCRdb kept only the in-frame ones, dropping some. This sample yields 750,000 to 1,000,000 clones, of which 80% to 95% are seen a single time; about 25% belongs to the top ten. A single count supports this clone. What it binds is unknown. Regarding the study as a whole: Naive subsets generally had larger estimated richness than memory subsets.

Sequencing was performed on naive CD8+ T cells sorted from blood. The clonotype was recovered from a man aged 25 to 45 in good health. V gene TRBV7-8 combines with J gene TRBJ2-7, with D tentatively TRBD2 (5 bases). For the CDR3, the DNA is TGTGCCAGCAGGATAGAGGGCCTCAGCTCCTACGAGCAGTACTTC. Translating it yields CASRIEGLSSYEQYF. Together with reference TRBV7-8 and TRBJ2-7, the CDR3 gives the full variable domain: GAGVSQSPRYKVAKRGQDVALRCDPISGHVSLFWYQQALGQGPEFLTYFQNEAQLDKSGLPSDRFFAERPEGSVSTLKIQRTQQEDSAVYLCASRIEGLSSYEQYFGPGTRLTVT.